Here is one T cell receptor beta chain with its context. The table came from immunoSEQ multiplex PCR; TCRdb's copy has only in-frame clones and leaves some out. The profile covers roughly 16,000 clones, with about four fifths appearing a single time and roughly 17% taken by the ten largest. The data were taken from a study of PD-1 blockade in mismatch repair-deficient tumors. The sequence was obtained from an adult with mismatch repair-deficient cancer. Material: PBMCs, obtained before pembrolizumab treatment.

In nucleotides, the CDR3 is TGCGCCAGCAGCCAAGATCGAGGACTCCACTACGAGCAGTACTTC. This sequence encodes CASSQDRGLHYEQYF. The chain joins TRBV4-1 to TRBJ2-7, with a tentative D call TRBD2 (5 bases). The CDR3 loop spans 15 amino acids. Trimming shortened V by 0 bases and J by 3 bases, and 12 bases separated the two germline ends. CDR1 MGHRA and CDR2 YSYEKL come from the germline V gene.